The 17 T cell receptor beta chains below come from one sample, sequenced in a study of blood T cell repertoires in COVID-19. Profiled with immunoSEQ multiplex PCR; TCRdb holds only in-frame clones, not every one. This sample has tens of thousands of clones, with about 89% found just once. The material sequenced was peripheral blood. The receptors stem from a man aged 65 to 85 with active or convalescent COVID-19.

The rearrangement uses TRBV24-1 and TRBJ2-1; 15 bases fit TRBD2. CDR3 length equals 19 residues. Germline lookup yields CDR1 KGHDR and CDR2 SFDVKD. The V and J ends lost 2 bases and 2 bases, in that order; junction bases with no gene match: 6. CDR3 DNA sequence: TGTGCCACCAGTGATTCCCCTGGACTAGCGGGAGGGCCCTACAATGAGCAGTTCTTC. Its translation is CATSDSPGLAGGPYNEQFF.

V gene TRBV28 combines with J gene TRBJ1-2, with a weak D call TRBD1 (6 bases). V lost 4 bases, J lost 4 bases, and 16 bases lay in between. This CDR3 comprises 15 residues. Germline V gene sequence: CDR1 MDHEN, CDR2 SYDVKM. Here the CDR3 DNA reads TGTGCCAGCAGTTCATACAGGGTTCTCTTCTATGGCTACACCTTC. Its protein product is CASSSYRVLFYGYTF.

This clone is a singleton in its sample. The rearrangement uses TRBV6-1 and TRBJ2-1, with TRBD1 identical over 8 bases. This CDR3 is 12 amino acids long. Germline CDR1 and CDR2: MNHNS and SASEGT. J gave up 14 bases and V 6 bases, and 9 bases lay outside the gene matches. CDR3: CASRVQGGLKFF. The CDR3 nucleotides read TGTGCCAGCAGGGTACAGGGGGGATTGAAGTTCTTC.

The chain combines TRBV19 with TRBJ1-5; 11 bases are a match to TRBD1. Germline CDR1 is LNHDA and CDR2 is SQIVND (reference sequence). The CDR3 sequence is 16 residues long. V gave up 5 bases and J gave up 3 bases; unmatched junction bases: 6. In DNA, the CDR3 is TGTGCCAGTAGTCTGAGGACAGGGGGCCCCAATCAGCCCCAGCATTTT. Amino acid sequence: CASSLRTGGPNQPQHF.

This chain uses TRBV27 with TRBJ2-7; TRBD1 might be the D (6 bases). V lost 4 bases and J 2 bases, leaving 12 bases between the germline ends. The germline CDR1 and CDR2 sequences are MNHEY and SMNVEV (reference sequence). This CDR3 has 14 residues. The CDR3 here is CASSSADSPYEQYF. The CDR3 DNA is TGTGCCAGCAGTTCCGCGGACAGTCCCTACGAGCAGTACTTC.

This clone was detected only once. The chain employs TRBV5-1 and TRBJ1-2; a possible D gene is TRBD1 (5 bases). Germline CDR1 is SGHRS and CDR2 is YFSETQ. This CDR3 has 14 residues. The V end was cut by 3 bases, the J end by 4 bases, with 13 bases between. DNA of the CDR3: TGCGCCAGCAGCTCGGACGGGGGAGGCTATGGCTACACCTTC. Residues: CASSSDGGGYGYTF.

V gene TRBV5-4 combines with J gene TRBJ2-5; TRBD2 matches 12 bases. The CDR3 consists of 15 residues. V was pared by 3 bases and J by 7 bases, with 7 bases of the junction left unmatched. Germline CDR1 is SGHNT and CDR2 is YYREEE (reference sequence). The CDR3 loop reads CASSSWTSGIGTQYF. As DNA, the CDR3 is TGTGCCAGCAGCTCTTGGACTAGCGGGATAGGGACCCAGTACTTC.

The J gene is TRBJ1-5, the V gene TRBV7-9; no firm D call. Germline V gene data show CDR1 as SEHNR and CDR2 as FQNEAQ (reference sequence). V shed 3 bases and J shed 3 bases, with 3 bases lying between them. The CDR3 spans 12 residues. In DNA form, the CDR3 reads TGTGCCAGCAGCTTCCACAATCAGCCCCAGCATTTT. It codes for CASSFHNQPQHF.

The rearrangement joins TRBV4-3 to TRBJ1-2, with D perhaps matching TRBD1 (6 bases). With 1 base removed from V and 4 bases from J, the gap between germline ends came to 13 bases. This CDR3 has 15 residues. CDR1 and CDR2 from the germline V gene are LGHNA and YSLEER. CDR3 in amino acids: CASSQARTEPYGYTF. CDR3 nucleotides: TGCGCCAGCAGCCAAGCCCGGACAGAGCCCTATGGCTACACCTTC.

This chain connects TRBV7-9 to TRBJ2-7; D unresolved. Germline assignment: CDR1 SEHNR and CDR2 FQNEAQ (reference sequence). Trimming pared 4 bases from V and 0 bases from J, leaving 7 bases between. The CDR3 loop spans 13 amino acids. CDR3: CASSYGSSYEQYF. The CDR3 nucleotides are TGTGCCAGCAGCTACGGTAGCTCCTACGAGCAGTACTTC.

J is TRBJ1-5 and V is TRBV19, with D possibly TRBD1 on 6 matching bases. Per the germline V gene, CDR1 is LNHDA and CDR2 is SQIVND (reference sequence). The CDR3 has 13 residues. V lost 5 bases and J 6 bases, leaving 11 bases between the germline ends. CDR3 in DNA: TGTGCCAGTAGTGGACAGTGGAGTCAGCCCCAGCATTTT. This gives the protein CASSGQWSQPQHF.

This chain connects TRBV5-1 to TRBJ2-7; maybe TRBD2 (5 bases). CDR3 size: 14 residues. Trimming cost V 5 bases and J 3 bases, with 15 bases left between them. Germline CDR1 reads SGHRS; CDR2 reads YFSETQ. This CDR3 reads CASSMASTNYEQYF. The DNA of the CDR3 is TGCGCCAGCAGTATGGCTAGCACCAACTACGAGCAGTACTTC.

The CDR3 loop is CASSTGTAGDTQYF. The DNA for the CDR3 is TGTGCCAGCAGTACCGGGACAGCGGGAGATACGCAGTATTTT. The V call is TRBV6-5, the J call TRBJ2-3, with D tentatively TRBD1 (7 bases). Trimming shortened V by 5 bases and J by 5 bases, and 14 bases separated the two germline ends. Germline V gene sequence: CDR1 MNHEY, CDR2 SVGAGI. This CDR3 is built from 14 residues.

The chain's CDR3 is CAISDPRALSEKLFF. In nucleotides, the CDR3 is TGTGCCATCAGTGACCCGAGGGCTCTCAGTGAAAAACTGTTTTTT. The chain is built from TRBV10-3 and TRBJ1-4; D gene unclear. CDR1 ENHRY and CDR2 SYGVKD come from the germline V gene. V lost 3 bases and J lost 7, with 15 bases in between. The CDR3 loop spans 15 amino acids.

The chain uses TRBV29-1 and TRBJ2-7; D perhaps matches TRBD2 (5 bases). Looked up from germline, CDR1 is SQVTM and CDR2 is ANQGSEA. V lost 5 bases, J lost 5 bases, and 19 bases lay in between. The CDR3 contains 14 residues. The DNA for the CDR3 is TGCAGCGTTAATAAACAGACCCCGGGGAACGAGCAGTACTTC. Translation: CSVNKQTPGNEQYF.

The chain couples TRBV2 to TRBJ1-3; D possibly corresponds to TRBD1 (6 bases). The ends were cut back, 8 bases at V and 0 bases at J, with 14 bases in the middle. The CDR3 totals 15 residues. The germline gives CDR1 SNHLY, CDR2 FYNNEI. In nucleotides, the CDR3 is TGTGCCAGCCGTATGGGGGACATCTCTGGAAACACCATATATTTT. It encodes CASRMGDISGNTIYF.

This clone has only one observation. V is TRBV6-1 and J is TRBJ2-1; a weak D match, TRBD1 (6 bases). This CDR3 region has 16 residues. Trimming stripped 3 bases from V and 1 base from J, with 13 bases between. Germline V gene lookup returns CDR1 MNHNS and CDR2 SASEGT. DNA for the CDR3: TGTGCCAGCAGTGACCGACAGGCTCCATCCTACAATGAGCAGTTCTTC. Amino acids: CASSDRQAPSYNEQFF.